A selection of T cell receptor beta chains follows, all from one sample in a study of cytomegalovirus exposure and HLA in healthy donors. TCRdb's copy holds only in-frame clones and misses some; the assay was immunoSEQ multiplex PCR. The sample carries around 110,000 clones, over 70% recorded once. The sample was PBMCs. Source of these receptors: a female donor in good health and CMV-seronegative. The CDR3 runs from the conserved cysteine through the conserved F or W. The order of the fields is D gene, clone size, V gene, J gene, CDR3 protein, CDR3 DNA. The D gene is left open where the match is weak. The size of a clone is reported for some rows only, either as once, few or many, or as a class for expanded clones.

D: TRBD2
size: few
V: TRBV28
J: TRBJ2-1
CDR3: CASGLAGGISYNEQFF
DNA: TGTGCCAGCGGACTAGCGGGAGGGATCTCCTACAATGAGCAGTTCTTC

D: -
size: -
V: TRBV18
J: TRBJ2-1
CDR3: CASSGVGLNAVDEQFF
DNA: TGTGCCAGCTCAGGGGTGGGGCTCAATGCTGTCGATGAGCAGTTCTTC

D: -
size: -
V: TRBV30
J: TRBJ1-2
CDR3: CAWSGGQFYGYTF
DNA: TGTGCCTGGAGCGGTGGGCAGTTCTATGGCTACACCTTC

D: -
size: -
V: TRBV7-2
J: TRBJ1-1
CDR3: CASSPIAGEAFF
DNA: TGTGCCAGCAGTCCGATTGCGGGGGAAGCTTTCTTT

D: TRBD2
size: -
V: TRBV18
J: TRBJ2-7
CDR3: CASSPKTSGSYEQYF
DNA: TGTGCCAGCTCACCAAAAACTAGCGGGAGCTACGAGCAGTACTTC

D: -
size: -
V: TRBV5-6
J: TRBJ2-7
CDR3: CASSQDFSYEQYF
DNA: TGTGCCAGCAGCCAGGACTTTTCCTACGAGCAGTACTTC

D: TRBD1
size: -
V: TRBV6-1
J: TRBJ2-7
CDR3: CASSTRTGQGYEQYF
DNA: TGTGCCAGCAGCACCCGGACCGGACAGGGCTACGAGCAGTACTTC

D: -
size: -
V: TRBV12-2
J: TRBJ1-1
CDR3: CASRMGQTLNTEAFF
DNA: TGTGCAAGTCGCATGGGCCAAACGTTGAACACTGAAGCTTTCTTT

D: -
size: few
V: TRBV5-1
J: TRBJ2-7
CDR3: CASSYGHSYEQYF
DNA: TGCGCCAGCAGCTATGGCCACTCCTACGAGCAGTACTTC

D: -
size: -
V: TRBV2
J: TRBJ1-3
CDR3: CASSGDTISGNTIYF
DNA: TGTGCCAGCAGCGGCGACACCATCTCTGGAAACACCATATATTTT

D: -
size: -
V: TRBV7-2
J: TRBJ2-5
CDR3: CASSLKGTNHGETQYF
DNA: TGTGCCAGCAGCTTAAAGGGGACAAACCACGGGGAGACCCAGTACTTC

D: TRBD2
size: -
V: TRBV2
J: TRBJ2-1
CDR3: CASREGTSWSHEQFF
DNA: TGTGCCAGCAGGGAGGGGACTAGCTGGTCTCATGAGCAGTTCTTC

D: -
size: once
V: TRBV7-3
J: TRBJ2-2
CDR3: CASSPQGGRDTGELFF
DNA: TGTGCCAGCAGCCCCCAGGGGGGCCGGGACACCGGGGAGCTGTTTTTT

D: TRBD1
size: -
V: TRBV19
J: TRBJ2-6
CDR3: CASSTVPGQVRWANVLTF
DNA: TGTGCCAGTAGTACCGTCCCGGGACAGGTTCGCTGGGCCAACGTCCTGACTTTC

D: -
size: -
V: TRBV18
J: TRBJ2-3
CDR3: CASSQQGTDTQYF
DNA: TGTGCCAGCTCACAGCAGGGAACAGATACGCAGTATTTT

D: -
size: -
V: TRBV7-8
J: TRBJ2-3
CDR3: CASSLVEGDLTDTRYF
DNA: TGTGCCAGCAGCTTAGTTGAGGGAGACCTCACAGATACGCGGTATTTT

D: TRBD2
size: -
V: TRBV28
J: TRBJ2-5
CDR3: CASSSGTSGNRQETQYF
DNA: TGTGCCAGCAGTTCCGGGACTAGCGGGAATCGGCAAGAGACCCAGTACTTC

D: -
size: -
V: TRBV28
J: TRBJ1-2
CDR3: CASSLSVEGGGNYGYTF
DNA: TGTGCCAGCAGTTTATCGGTGGAAGGGGGGGGGAACTATGGCTACACCTTC

D: TRBD2
size: -
V: TRBV7-9
J: TRBJ2-5
CDR3: CASSPLASGSGVETQYF
DNA: TGTGCCAGCAGCCCCCTGGCTAGCGGGAGCGGAGTGGAGACCCAGTACTTC

D: TRBD2
size: -
V: TRBV6-5
J: TRBJ2-5
CDR3: CASSTRTSGKETQYF
DNA: TGTGCCAGCAGTACCAGGACTAGCGGGAAAGAGACCCAGTACTTC

D: TRBD1
size: -
V: TRBV11-2
J: TRBJ1-1
CDR3: CASSWAGTGEAFF
DNA: TGTGCCAGCAGCTGGGCCGGGACAGGAGAAGCTTTCTTT

D: -
size: -
V: TRBV19
J: TRBJ1-5
CDR3: CARMRGGISNQPQHF
DNA: TGTGCCAGAATGAGGGGAGGAATTAGCAATCAGCCCCAGCATTTT

D: TRBD1
size: -
V: TRBV6-6
J: TRBJ1-4
CDR3: CASRGTDEKLFF
DNA: TGTGCCAGCAGGGGGACAGATGAAAAACTGTTTTTT

D: TRBD2
size: -
V: TRBV6-5
J: TRBJ2-1
CDR3: CASSFTGTSGNNEQFF
DNA: TGTGCCAGCAGTTTCACGGGGACTAGCGGCAACAATGAGCAGTTCTTC

D: -
size: -
V: TRBV2
J: TRBJ2-7
CDR3: CASRRPGDPYEQYF
DNA: TGTGCCAGCCGAAGGCCAGGGGACCCCTACGAGCAGTACTTC

D: TRBD2
size: few
V: TRBV25-1
J: TRBJ2-5
CDR3: CASSEPKSGGQETQYF
DNA: TGTGCCAGCAGTGAACCGAAAAGCGGGGGCCAAGAGACCCAGTACTTC

D: -
size: -
V: TRBV29-1
J: TRBJ2-2
CDR3: CSVSHTGELFF
DNA: TGCAGCGTGAGCCACACCGGGGAGCTGTTTTTT

D: -
size: -
V: TRBV6-4
J: TRBJ2-2
CDR3: CASRSGLTGELFF
DNA: TGTGCCAGCAGATCAGGGTTAACCGGGGAGCTGTTTTTT

D: TRBD2
size: -
V: TRBV19
J: TRBJ2-7
CDR3: CASRDLTSGSYEQYF
DNA: TGTGCCAGTAGGGATCTGACTAGCGGGAGTTACGAGCAGTACTTC

D: TRBD1
size: -
V: TRBV13
J: TRBJ1-1
CDR3: CASSNHGTGGHGAFF
DNA: TGTGCCAGCAGCAACCACGGGACAGGCGGCCACGGGGCCTTCTTT

D: -
size: -
V: TRBV6-6
J: TRBJ1-5
CDR3: CASSSLGQSQPQHF
DNA: TGTGCCAGCAGTTCCCTGGGACAATCTCAGCCCCAGCATTTT

D: -
size: -
V: TRBV28
J: TRBJ1-2
CDR3: CASRSGQRGYTF
DNA: TGTGCCAGCAGATCGGGACAAAGGGGCTACACCTTC

D: TRBD2
size: -
V: TRBV10-3
J: TRBJ2-3
CDR3: CAISQGVTSGSTDTQYF
DNA: TGTGCCATCAGTCAGGGGGTGACTAGCGGAAGCACAGATACGCAGTATTTT

D: -
size: few
V: TRBV4-2
J: TRBJ1-1
CDR3: CASSQERGGTEAFF
DNA: TGTGCCAGCAGCCAAGAAAGGGGGGGAACTGAAGCTTTCTTT

D: -
size: -
V: TRBV30
J: TRBJ2-1
CDR3: CAWSVRNFNEQFF
DNA: TGTGCCTGGAGTGTACGTAACTTCAATGAGCAGTTCTTC

D: TRBD2
size: few
V: TRBV4-3
J: TRBJ2-1
CDR3: CASSQGLAGLSYNEQFF
DNA: TGCGCCAGCAGCCAAGGACTAGCGGGACTCTCCTACAATGAGCAGTTCTTC

D: TRBD2
size: -
V: TRBV5-1
J: TRBJ2-3
CDR3: CASSPGLAGGADTQYF
DNA: TGCGCCAGCAGCCCGGGACTAGCGGGAGGGGCAGATACGCAGTATTTT

D: TRBD1
size: -
V: TRBV20-1
J: TRBJ1-2
CDR3: CSAEGQGYTF
DNA: TGCAGTGCTGAGGGACAGGGCTACACCTTC

D: -
size: -
V: TRBV15
J: TRBJ2-7
CDR3: CATSGRPGPANEQYF
DNA: TGTGCCACCAGCGGCCGCCCAGGCCCGGCGAACGAGCAGTACTTC

D: -
size: -
V: TRBV29-1
J: TRBJ2-7
CDR3: CSVDPGGSYEQYF
DNA: TGCAGCGTTGATCCCGGGGGCTCCTACGAGCAGTACTTC

D: -
size: few
V: TRBV29-1
J: TRBJ1-2
CDR3: CSGGQGLNYGYTF
DNA: TGCAGCGGGGGACAAGGGCTTAACTATGGCTACACCTTC

D: -
size: -
V: TRBV11-2
J: TRBJ1-2
CDR3: CASSDHQGRGGYGYTF
DNA: TGTGCCAGCAGCGACCATCAGGGGCGAGGAGGCTATGGCTACACCTTC

D: -
size: few
V: TRBV28
J: TRBJ2-7
CDR3: CASLSYGEQYF
DNA: TGTGCCAGTCTATCTTACGGGGAGCAGTACTTC

D: -
size: -
V: TRBV7-8
J: TRBJ2-7
CDR3: CATSGLMAGEQYF
DNA: TGTGCCACCTCGGGACTGATGGCGGGGGAGCAGTACTTC

D: TRBD2
size: -
V: TRBV5-1
J: TRBJ2-2
CDR3: CASSLKTSATGELFF
DNA: TGCGCCAGCAGCTTGAAGACTAGCGCCACTGGGGAGCTGTTTTTT

D: -
size: -
V: TRBV5-1
J: TRBJ2-7
CDR3: CASSSGLLLYEQYF
DNA: TGCGCCAGCAGCTCTGGACTACTCTTATACGAGCAGTACTTC

D: -
size: -
V: TRBV11-2
J: TRBJ1-3
CDR3: CASSRVVTGNTIYF
DNA: TGTGCCAGCAGCCGGGTTGTAACGGGAAACACCATATATTTT

D: -
size: -
V: TRBV1
J: TRBJ2-1
CDR3: CTSSQDLKGANEQFF
DNA: TGCACCAGCAGCCAAGACCTAAAGGGGGCCAATGAGCAGTTCTTC

D: TRBD1
size: -
V: TRBV28
J: TRBJ2-7
CDR3: CASSSNRGERYEQYF
DNA: TGTGCCAGCAGTTCGAACAGGGGTGAACGTTACGAGCAGTACTTC

D: TRBD2
size: -
V: TRBV4-3
J: TRBJ2-5
CDR3: CASSQGSGRGEETQYF
DNA: TGCGCCAGCAGCCAAGGTAGCGGGAGGGGGGAAGAGACCCAGTACTTC

D: -
size: -
V: TRBV7-3
J: TRBJ1-2
CDR3: CASSFDSRGNGYTF
DNA: TGTGCCAGCAGCTTCGACTCCCGGGGAAATGGCTACACCTTC

D: -
size: -
V: TRBV5-4
J: TRBJ2-3
CDR3: CASSLGGTSTDTQYF
DNA: TGTGCCAGCAGCTTGGGCGGGACTAGCACAGATACGCAGTATTTT

D: -
size: -
V: TRBV5-1
J: TRBJ2-7
CDR3: CASSLYAGALYEQYF
DNA: TGCGCCAGCAGCTTGTATGCGGGGGCCCTTTACGAGCAGTACTTC

D: -
size: once
V: TRBV10-2
J: TRBJ1-2
CDR3: CASRAGNYYGYTF
DNA: TGCGCCAGCAGGGCAGGGAACTATTATGGCTACACCTTC

D: TRBD2
size: -
V: TRBV27
J: TRBJ2-7
CDR3: CASSLPGTSGRADEQYF
DNA: TGTGCCAGCAGTTTACCCGGGACTAGCGGGAGGGCCGACGAGCAGTACTTC

D: TRBD1
size: -
V: TRBV28
J: TRBJ1-4
CDR3: CASKGDRGPGKLFF
DNA: TGTGCCAGCAAGGGGGACAGGGGTCCTGGAAAACTGTTTTTT

D: TRBD2
size: -
V: TRBV5-4
J: TRBJ2-5
CDR3: CASSSKGTNQETQYF
DNA: TGTGCCAGCAGCTCCAAGGGGACTAACCAAGAGACCCAGTACTTC

D: -
size: few
V: TRBV15
J: TRBJ2-7
CDR3: CATSAVPLPRIRGEQYF
DNA: TGTGCCACCAGCGCCGTCCCCCTCCCTAGAATTCGTGGCGAGCAGTACTTC